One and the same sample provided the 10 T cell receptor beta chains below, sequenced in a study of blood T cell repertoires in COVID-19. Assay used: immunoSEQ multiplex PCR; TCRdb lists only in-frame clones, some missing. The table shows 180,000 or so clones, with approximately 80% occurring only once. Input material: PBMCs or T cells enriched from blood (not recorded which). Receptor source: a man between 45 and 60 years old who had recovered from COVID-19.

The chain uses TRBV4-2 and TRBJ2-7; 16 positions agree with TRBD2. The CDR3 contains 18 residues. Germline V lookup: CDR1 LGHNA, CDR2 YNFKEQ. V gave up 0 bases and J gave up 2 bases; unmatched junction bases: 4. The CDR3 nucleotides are TGTGCCAGCAGCCAAGAAGGGACTAGCGGGAGGGCCGCCTACGAGCAGTACTTC. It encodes CASSQEGTSGRAAYEQYF.

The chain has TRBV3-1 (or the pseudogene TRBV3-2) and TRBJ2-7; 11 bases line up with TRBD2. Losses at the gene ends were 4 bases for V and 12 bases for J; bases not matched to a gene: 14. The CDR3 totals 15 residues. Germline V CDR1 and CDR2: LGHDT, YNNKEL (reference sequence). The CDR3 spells CASSRGTSGYTFWYF. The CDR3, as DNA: TGTGCCAGCAGCCGAGGGACTAGCGGCTACACCTTCTGGTACTTC.

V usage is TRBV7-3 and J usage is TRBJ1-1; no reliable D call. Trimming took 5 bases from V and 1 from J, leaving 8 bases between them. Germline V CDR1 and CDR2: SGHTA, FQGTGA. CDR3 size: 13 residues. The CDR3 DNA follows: TGTGCCAGCAGCGTCACACAGAACACTGAAGCTTTCTTT. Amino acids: CASSVTQNTEAFF.

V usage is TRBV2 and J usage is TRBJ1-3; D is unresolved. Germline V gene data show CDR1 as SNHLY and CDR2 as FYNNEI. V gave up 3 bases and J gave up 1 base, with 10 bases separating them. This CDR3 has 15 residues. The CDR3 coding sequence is TGTGCCAGCAGTGACGCCTCTCTATCTGGAAACACCATATATTTT. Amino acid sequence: CASSDASLSGNTIYF.

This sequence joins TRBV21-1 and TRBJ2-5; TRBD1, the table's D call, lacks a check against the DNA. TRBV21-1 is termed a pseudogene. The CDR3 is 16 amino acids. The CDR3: CASTEDRDVRQETQYF. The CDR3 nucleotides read TGTGCCAGCACCGAGGACAGGGACGTACGACAAGAGACCCAGTACTTC.

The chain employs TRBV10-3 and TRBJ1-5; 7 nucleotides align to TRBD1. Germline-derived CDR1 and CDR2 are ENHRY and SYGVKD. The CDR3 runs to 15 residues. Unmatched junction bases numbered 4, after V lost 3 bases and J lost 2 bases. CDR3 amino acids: CAISEGQVGNQPQHF. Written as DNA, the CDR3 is TGTGCCATCAGTGAAGGACAGGTTGGCAATCAGCCCCAGCATTTT.

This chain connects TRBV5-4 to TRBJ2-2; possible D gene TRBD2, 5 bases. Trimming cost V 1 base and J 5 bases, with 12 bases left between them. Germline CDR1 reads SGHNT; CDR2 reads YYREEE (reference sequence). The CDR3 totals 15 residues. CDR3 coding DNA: TGTGCCAGCAGCTTGCCGTGGTCGGGGACCGGGGAGCTGTTTTTT. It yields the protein CASSLPWSGTGELFF.

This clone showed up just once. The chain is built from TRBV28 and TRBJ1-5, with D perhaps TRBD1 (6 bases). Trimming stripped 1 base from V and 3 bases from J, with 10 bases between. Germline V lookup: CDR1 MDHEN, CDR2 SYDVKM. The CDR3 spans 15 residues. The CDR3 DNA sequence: TGTGCCAGCAGTTTATCCGGACAGCTCAATCAGCCCCAGCATTTT. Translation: CASSLSGQLNQPQHF.

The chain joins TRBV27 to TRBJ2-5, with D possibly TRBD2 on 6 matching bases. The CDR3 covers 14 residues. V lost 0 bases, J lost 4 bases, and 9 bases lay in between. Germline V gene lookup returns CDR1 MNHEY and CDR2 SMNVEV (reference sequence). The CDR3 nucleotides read TGTGCCAGCAGTTTATCTCAGGGAGGAGAGACCCAGTACTTC. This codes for CASSLSQGGETQYF.

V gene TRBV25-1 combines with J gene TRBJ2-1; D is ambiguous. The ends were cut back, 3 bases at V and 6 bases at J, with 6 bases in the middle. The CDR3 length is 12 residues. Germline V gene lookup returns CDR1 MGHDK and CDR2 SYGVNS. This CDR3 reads CASSDNSNEQFF. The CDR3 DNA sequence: TGTGCCAGCAGTGACAATAGCAATGAGCAGTTCTTC.